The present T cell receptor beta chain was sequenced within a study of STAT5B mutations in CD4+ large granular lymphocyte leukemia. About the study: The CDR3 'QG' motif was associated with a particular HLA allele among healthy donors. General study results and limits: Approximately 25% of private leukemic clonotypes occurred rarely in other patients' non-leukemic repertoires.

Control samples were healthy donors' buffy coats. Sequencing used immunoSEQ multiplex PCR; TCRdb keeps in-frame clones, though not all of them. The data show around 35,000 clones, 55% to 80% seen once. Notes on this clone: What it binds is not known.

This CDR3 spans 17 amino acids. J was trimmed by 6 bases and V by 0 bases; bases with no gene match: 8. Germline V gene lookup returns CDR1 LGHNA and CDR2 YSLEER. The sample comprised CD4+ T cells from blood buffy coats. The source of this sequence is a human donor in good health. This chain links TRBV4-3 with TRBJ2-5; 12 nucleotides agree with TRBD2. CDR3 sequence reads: CASSQDASGGVPKTQYF. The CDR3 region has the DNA TGCGCCAGCAGCCAAGATGCTAGCGGGGGGGTCCCTAAGACCCAGTACTTC.